These T cell receptor beta chains were read from a single sample in a study of CD8+ T cells in alopecia areata. Using immunoSEQ multiplex PCR, the repertoire was profiled, and TCRdb retains in-frame clones only, with some absent. Seen here are 90,000 to 130,000 clones, 59% observed once, and the top ten hold 20%. The sequenced sample was CD8+ T cells sorted from blood. The receptors here all came from a human donor in good health. Each CDR3 is given with its conserved first and last residue. Each record gives: J gene, clone size, D gene, V gene, CDR3 protein, CDR3 DNA. A D gene is named only where the DNA matches it firmly. Size tells how often a clone was seen (once, few, many) or the class of an expanded clone, and some rows leave it out.

TRBJ1-1 | - | - | TRBV5-6 | CASSLGEGLKAFF | TGTGCCAGCAGCTTGGGCGAAGGGTTAAAAGCTTTCTTT
TRBJ2-4 | - | - | TRBV6-5 | CASSTGIAKNIQYF | TGTGCCAGCAGTACAGGGATAGCCAAAAACATTCAGTACTTC
TRBJ2-5 | - | - | TRBV10-3 | CAISGLRRETQYF | TGTGCCATCAGTGGTCTGCGGCGAGAGACCCAGTACTTC
TRBJ2-3 | - | - | TRBV7-2 | CASSLLQSTDTQYF | TGTGCCAGCAGCTTACTACAGAGCACAGATACGCAGTATTTT
TRBJ2-5 | - | - | TRBV19 | CASSPGEYQETQYF | TGTGCCAGTTCCCCGGGGGAGTACCAAGAGACCCAGTACTTC
TRBJ2-5 | - | TRBD2 | TRBV13 | CASSETRGGETQYF | TGTGCCAGCAGCGAAACCCGCGGGGGAGAGACCCAGTACTTC
TRBJ2-7 | - | TRBD2 | TRBV5-6 | CASSLGLADHEQYF | TGTGCCAGCAGCTTGGGACTAGCGGACCACGAGCAGTACTTC
TRBJ2-7 | few | - | TRBV29-1 | CSVEGWSTRGYEQYF | TGCAGCGTTGAAGGGTGGTCGACTAGAGGTTACGAGCAGTACTTC
TRBJ2-3 | - | TRBD2 | TRBV29-1 | CSVGSGGPTDTQYF | TGCAGCGTTGGTAGCGGGGGGCCCACAGATACGCAGTATTTT
TRBJ1-6 | - | - | TRBV10-3 | CAISESDPNSPLHF | TGTGCCATCAGTGAGTCTGACCCCAATTCACCCCTCCACTTT
TRBJ1-2 | few | - | TRBV25-1 | CASSDRGPEHGYTF | TGTGCCAGCAGTGACCGCGGACCGGAGCATGGCTACACCTTC
TRBJ2-2 | once | - | TRBV5-4 | CASSSWDISTGELFF | TGTGCCAGCAGCTCCTGGGACATTAGCACCGGGGAGCTGTTTTTT
TRBJ2-3 | few | TRBD2 | TRBV7-2 | CASSHSGGYTDTQYF | TGTGCCAGCAGCCACAGCGGGGGTTACACAGATACGCAGTATTTT
TRBJ1-1 | few | TRBD1 | TRBV7-9 | CASSRGQGDTEAFF | TGTGCCAGCAGCCGGGGACAGGGGGACACTGAAGCTTTCTTT
TRBJ2-7 | - | TRBD1 | TRBV28 | CASSLGRTGSPYEQYF | TGTGCCAGCAGTTTGGGTAGGACAGGGAGTCCCTACGAGCAGTACTTC
TRBJ2-1 | - | - | TRBV29-1 | CSVRRETYNEQFF | TGCAGCGTCCGCCGGGAAACCTACAATGAGCAGTTCTTC
TRBJ1-1 | - | - | TRBV11-2 | CASSMWGGNTEAFF | TGTGCCAGCAGCATGTGGGGGGGGAACACTGAAGCTTTCTTT
TRBJ2-5 | - | - | TRBV28 | CASITGSPHVETQYF | TGTGCCAGCATTACAGGGTCCCCTCACGTAGAGACCCAGTACTTC
TRBJ2-5 | few | - | TRBV7-9 | CASGTKETQYF | TGTGCCAGCGGGACAAAAGAGACCCAGTACTTC
TRBJ1-6 | few | - | TRBV15 | CATSRENSPLHF | TGTGCCACCAGCAGAGAGAACTCACCCCTCCACTTT
TRBJ2-4 | few | - | TRBV2 | CASQQEIAKNIQYF | TGTGCCAGCCAACAGGAGATCGCCAAAAACATTCAGTACTTC
TRBJ2-2 | - | TRBD2 | TRBV5-6 | CASSPSGFGELFF | TGTGCCAGCAGCCCTAGCGGCTTCGGGGAGCTGTTTTTT
TRBJ2-5 | - | - | TRBV4-2 | CASSDPLGLAIQETQYF | TGTGCCAGCAGCGACCCTCTTGGGCTAGCGATACAAGAGACCCAGTACTTC
TRBJ2-7 | - | - | TRBV5-1 | CASSSTGGAYEQYF | TGCGCCAGCAGCTCAACAGGGGGGGCCTACGAGCAGTACTTC
TRBJ2-7 | - | - | TRBV15 | CATSRVGFTSYEQYF | TGTGCCACCAGCAGAGTCGGTTTTACCTCCTACGAGCAGTACTTC
TRBJ2-3 | - | - | TRBV13 | CASSYAVDTQYF | TGTGCCAGCAGCTATGCTGTCGATACGCAGTATTTT
TRBJ2-7 | - | TRBD1 | TRBV2 | CASRRDRWTYEQYF | TGTGCCAGCCGGAGGGACAGGTGGACCTACGAGCAGTACTTC
TRBJ2-7 | once | TRBD1 | TRBV5-1 | CASSLTGQGRGEQYF | TGCGCCAGCAGCCTAACCGGACAGGGCAGGGGCGAGCAGTACTTC
TRBJ2-5 | - | TRBD1 | TRBV28 | CASSLWDQTGVDQETQYF | TGTGCCAGCAGTTTATGGGACCAGACAGGGGTGGACCAAGAGACCCAGTACTTC
TRBJ2-3 | few | TRBD2 | TRBV19 | CASSIGGGAEVTDTQYF | TGTGCCAGTAGTATAGGCGGGGGGGCCGAGGTCACAGATACGCAGTATTTT
TRBJ2-7 | once | - | TRBV6-5 | CASSYSGLSSYEQYF | TGTGCCAGCAGTTACTCCGGACTTAGCTCCTACGAGCAGTACTTC